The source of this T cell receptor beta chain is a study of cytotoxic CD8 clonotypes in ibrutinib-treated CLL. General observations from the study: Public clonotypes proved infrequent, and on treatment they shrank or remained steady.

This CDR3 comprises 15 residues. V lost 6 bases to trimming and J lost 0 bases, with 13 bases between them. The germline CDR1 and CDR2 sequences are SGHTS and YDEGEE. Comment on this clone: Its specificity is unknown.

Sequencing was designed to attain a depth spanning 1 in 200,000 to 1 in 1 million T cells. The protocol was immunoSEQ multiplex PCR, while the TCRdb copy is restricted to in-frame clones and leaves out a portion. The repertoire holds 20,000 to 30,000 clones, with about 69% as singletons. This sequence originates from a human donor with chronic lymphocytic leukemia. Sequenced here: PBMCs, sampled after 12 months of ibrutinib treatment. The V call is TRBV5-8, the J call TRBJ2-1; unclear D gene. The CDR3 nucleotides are TGTGCCAGCACCCCCCACGGCGGCTCCTACAATGAGCAGTTCTTC. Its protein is CASTPHGGSYNEQFF.